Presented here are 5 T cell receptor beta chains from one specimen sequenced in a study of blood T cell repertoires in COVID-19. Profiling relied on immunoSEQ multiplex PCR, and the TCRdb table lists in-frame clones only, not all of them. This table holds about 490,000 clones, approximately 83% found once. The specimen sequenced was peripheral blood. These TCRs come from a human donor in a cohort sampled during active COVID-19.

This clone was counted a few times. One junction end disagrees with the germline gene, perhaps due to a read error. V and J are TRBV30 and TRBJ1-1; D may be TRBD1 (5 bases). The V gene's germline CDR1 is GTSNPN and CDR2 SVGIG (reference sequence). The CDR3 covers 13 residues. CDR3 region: CQGHLGMNTEAFF. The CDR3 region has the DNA TGCCAGGGTCACCTAGGAATGAACACTGAAGCTTTCTTT.

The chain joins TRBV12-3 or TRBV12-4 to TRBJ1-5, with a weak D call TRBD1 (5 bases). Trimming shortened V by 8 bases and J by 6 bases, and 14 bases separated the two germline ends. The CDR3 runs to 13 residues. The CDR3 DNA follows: TGTGCCAGCTCTTTGGGGGGTCTTCAGCCCCAGCATTTT. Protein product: CASSLGGLQPQHF.

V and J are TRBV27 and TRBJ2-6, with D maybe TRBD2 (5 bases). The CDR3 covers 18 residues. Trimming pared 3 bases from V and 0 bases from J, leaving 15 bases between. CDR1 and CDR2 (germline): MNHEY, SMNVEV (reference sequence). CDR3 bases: TGTGCCAGCAGTTTTCGGGGTAGGTTGGCCTCTGGGGCCAACGTCCTGACTTTC. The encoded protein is CASSFRGRLASGANVLTF.

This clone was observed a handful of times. The CDR3 sequence is CASSFTGGEQPQHF. CDR3 nucleotides: TGCGCCAGCAGCTTCACAGGGGGGGAGCAGCCCCAGCATTTT. The gene calls are TRBV5-1 and TRBJ1-5; TRBD1 matches at 8 bases. Trimming at V came to 2 bases and at J to 7 bases, leaving 5 bases not matched to a gene. The CDR3 is 14 residues long. Germline CDR1 reads SGHRS; CDR2 reads YFSETQ.

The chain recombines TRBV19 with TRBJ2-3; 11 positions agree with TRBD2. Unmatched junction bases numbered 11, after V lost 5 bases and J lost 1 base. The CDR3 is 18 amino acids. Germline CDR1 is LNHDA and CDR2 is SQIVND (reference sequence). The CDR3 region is CASSRNSGRAGGTDTQYF. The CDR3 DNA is TGTGCCAGTAGTCGGAATAGCGGGAGGGCCGGAGGCACAGATACGCAGTATTTT. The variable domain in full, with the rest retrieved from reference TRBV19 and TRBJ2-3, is DGGITQSPKYLFRKEGQNVTLSCEQNLNHDAMYWYRQDPGQGLRLIYYSQIVNDFQKGDIAEGYSVSREKKESFPLTVTSAQKNPTAFYLCASSRNSGRAGGTDTQYFGPGTRLTVL.